This TCR beta chain is from a study of blood T cell repertoires in COVID-19 (dated by TCRdb to about 2020). Turning to the overall study: Collaborator samples came from the United States, Italy and Spain and covered acute and convalescent phases of COVID-19. Deeply sampled blood TCRbeta repertoires from subjects exposed to, actively infected with, or recovered from COVID-19 were included in the dataset. Sample metadata almost always included a de-identified subject ID, COVID-19 status, age in years and sex. The prospective study material was composed of cDNA or gDNA derived from T cells, B-cell-depleted T cells, or PBMCs. Samples were obtained from the ongoing ImmuneRACE study (first 160 participants) and from over 1,000 subjects provided by 6 global collaborators. Where HLA class I and class II types were available, the types were taken from metadata supplied by the sample provider, not from assay-based typing. The repertoires were released in a freely available public database meant as a resource for research on the immune response to SARS-CoV-2. General study outcomes and caveats: Clinical and demographic metadata were provided uncurated, with the amount varying by source and participant.

Points on this clone: What this receptor recognizes is not known. No clone much larger than this one lies a single base away; base qualities are absent.

In Seattle, one collaborating source enrolled patients while the infection was active and tracked those patients longitudinally over the course of disease. Whole blood was collected in K2EDTA tubes by collaborating institutions according to the institutions' own protocols. For TCRbeta analysis, collaborator samples were shipped as frozen whole blood, as isolated PBMCs, or as DNA extracted from either sample type. The immunoSEQ Assay, a bias-controlled multiplex PCR, was used to amplify TCRbeta CDR3 regions from genomic DNA. Per the original workflow: The number of nucleated cells in each sample was estimated from the amplification of reference gene primers within the assay. To quantify the absolute abundance of each unique TCRbeta CDR3 rearrangement, sequence reads were collapsed and filtered. Productive Simpson clonality was computed per sample as the square root of Simpson's diversity index over productive rearrangements. TCRdb's version of the immuneACCESS table is confined to in-frame rearrangements and falls short of the full clone set. An unresolved V gene accounts for under half of the shortfall where checked; the remainder is of unknown origin. V, J and clone size are those of that table, while D and trimming were read from the DNA. Present in this sample are roughly 29,000 clones, about 92% of which were seen just once. The ten largest clones take up 0.83% of the sample.

The CDR3 measures 15 amino acids from cysteine to phenylalanine. Only the CDR3 DNA is retained, 45 bases long and in frame from the first base. CDR1 and CDR2, per the germline V gene (reference sequence), are LNHDA and SQIVND. V is cut by 7 bases and J by 0 bases, and the space between the germline ends is 13 bases. The chain is assembled from TRBV19 and TRBJ1-3, with the D gene call left open. The sequenced sample consisted of peripheral blood. The source of this sequence is an older woman with COVID-19, enrolled during active disease. The bases are TGTGCCAGTACCTCAGTCGCCCGCTCTGGAAACACCATATATTTT. Its amino acids are CASTSVARSGNTIYF. With the rest looked up from the reference TRBV19 and TRBJ1-3 genes rather than sequenced, the full variable domain is DGGITQSPKYLFRKEGQNVTLSCEQNLNHDAMYWYRQDPGQGLRLIYYSQIVNDFQKGDIAEGYSVSREKKESFPLTVTSAQKNPTAFYLCASTSVARSGNTIYFGEGSWLTVV.